This entry lists 26 T cell receptor beta chains sequenced from one sample in a study of shared clonotypes between healthy human individuals. Measured with immunoSEQ multiplex PCR; TCRdb has only the in-frame clones, and not every one. This sample has about 2 million clones, with about 95% found just once. Specimen: naive CD4+ T cells sorted from blood. This sample's subset: CD45RA+ positively selected. The receptors originated from a man between 18 and 29 years old in good health.

The J gene is TRBJ1-1, the V gene TRBV7-8; D is unresolved. CDR1 SGHVS and CDR2 FQNEAQ come from the germline V gene. The CDR3 runs to 12 residues. V lost 6 bases and J 6 bases, leaving 11 bases between the germline ends. As DNA, the CDR3 is TGTGCCAGCAGTTATATCGGCGCTGAAGCTTTCTTT. Translation gives CASSYIGAEAFF.

The rearrangement uses TRBV2 and TRBJ1-1; D remains ambiguous. V lost 6 bases and J 6 bases, leaving 8 bases between the germline ends. CDR3 size: 11 residues. The germline V gene encodes CDR1 SNHLY and CDR2 FYNNEI. Here the CDR3 reads CASRGIAEAFF. The CDR3 region has the DNA TGTGCCAGCAGGGGGATTGCTGAAGCTTTCTTT.

A note on this clone: Other DNA sequences in the same sample also yield this CDR3. The V call is TRBV30, the J call TRBJ2-5, with 9 positions matching TRBD2. The germline gives CDR1 GTSNPN, CDR2 SVGIG (reference sequence). The V segment lost 1 base and the J segment 5 bases; nucleotides outside the gene matches: 2. The CDR3 length is 13 residues. This CDR3 reads CAWSGLAGETQYF. The CDR3 DNA reads TGTGCCTGGAGTGGCCTAGCGGGGGAGACCCAGTACTTC.

V gene TRBV11-2 combines with J gene TRBJ2-7; D possibly corresponds to TRBD1 (5 bases). Per the germline V gene, CDR1 is SGHAT and CDR2 is FQNNGV. The V gene lost 0 bases and the J gene lost 8 bases, with 8 bases spanning the gap. The CDR3 has 12 amino acids. Written as DNA, the CDR3 is TGTGCCAGCAGCTTAGATGGGGCCCAGCAGTACTTC. Translating it yields CASSLDGAQQYF.

The chain joins TRBV10-1 to TRBJ2-2; D gene uncertain. CDR1 is WNHNN and CDR2 is SYGVQD in the germline V gene (reference sequence). The CDR3 sequence is 14 residues long. Trimming pared 4 bases from V and 4 bases from J, leaving 10 bases between. CDR3 coding DNA: TGCGCCAGCAGTGGGTCGGGCGGCACCGGGGAGCTGTTTTTT. Protein: CASSGSGGTGELFF.

This chain links TRBV9 with TRBJ2-2; the D is unclear. V shed 0 bases and J shed 5 bases, with 8 bases lying between them. CDR3 length equals 14 residues. Looked up from germline, CDR1 is SGDLS and CDR2 is YYNGEE. The CDR3 DNA follows: TGTGCCAGCAGCGTAGAAGGCACAACCGGGGAGCTGTTTTTT. Encoded protein: CASSVEGTTGELFF. Looking up the rest from reference TRBV9 and TRBJ2-2 gives the full variable domain: DSGVTQTPKHLITATGQRVTLRCSPRSGDLSVYWYQQSLDQGLQFLIQYYNGEERAKGNILERFSAQQFPDLHSELNLSSLELGDSALYFCASSVEGTTGELFFGEGSRLTVL.

This chain uses TRBV30 with TRBJ1-5; D might be TRBD1 (6 bases). Trimming shortened V by 5 bases and J by 8 bases, and 13 bases separated the two germline ends. The CDR3 is made up of 12 amino acids. CDR1 and CDR2 (germline): GTSNPN, SVGIG (reference sequence). Here the CDR3 reads CAWGGGGKPQHF. In DNA, the CDR3 is TGTGCCTGGGGGGGCGGGGGCAAGCCCCAGCATTTT.

This chain connects TRBV5-1 to TRBJ2-7; 8 bases agree with TRBD1. This CDR3 has 15 amino acids. Looked up from germline, CDR1 is SGHRS and CDR2 is YFSETQ. Trimming at V came to 0 bases and at J to 6 bases, leaving 8 bases not matched to a gene. The CDR3 region is CASSLEQGAYREQYF. DNA for the CDR3: TGCGCCAGCAGCTTGGAGCAGGGGGCTTACCGCGAGCAGTACTTC.

The V call is TRBV5-4, the J call TRBJ1-3; possibly TRBD1 for D (5 bases). The CDR3 has 14 amino acids. Trimming took off 0 bases at V and 4 bases at J, with 8 bases between the two ends. Germline values: CDR1 SGHNT, CDR2 YYREEE (reference sequence). CDR3 sequence reads: CASSLEGTGNTIYF. Written as DNA, the CDR3 is TGTGCCAGCAGCTTGGAAGGGACGGGAAACACCATATATTTT.

The V and J genes are TRBV20-1 and TRBJ2-1; D unclear. The length of the CDR3 is 11 residues. The germline gives CDR1 DFQATT, CDR2 SNEGSKA (reference sequence). Trimming left V 7 bases short and J 4 bases short, with 8 bases between. The CDR3 loop reads CSVALYNEQFF. In DNA, the CDR3 is TGCAGTGTGGCCCTATACAATGAGCAGTTCTTC.

This clone was recorded only once. The V and J genes are TRBV6-6 and TRBJ2-3; D possibly corresponds to TRBD2 (5 bases). The CDR3 covers 15 residues. CDR1 is MNHNY, CDR2 SVGAGI, per germline (reference sequence). Trimming shortened V by 2 bases and J by 2 bases, and 11 bases separated the two germline ends. CDR3: CASSYRRTVTDTQYF. CDR3 coding DNA: TGTGCCAGCAGTTACAGGAGGACCGTCACAGATACGCAGTATTTT.

The rearrangement joins TRBV5-1 to TRBJ2-1; TRBD1 or TRBD2 may be the D gene (5 bases each). The CDR3 totals 13 residues. V lost 1 base to trimming and J lost 10 bases, with 12 bases between them. Germline V lookup: CDR1 SGHRS, CDR2 YFSETQ. CDR3 nucleotides: TGCGCCAGCAGCTTGACAGGTGGGGAGGAGCAGTTCTTC. Translated, it gives CASSLTGGEEQFF.

This chain joins TRBV1 and TRBJ2-3. TRBV1 is a pseudogene locus. The CDR3 covers 17 residues. The CDR3 loop is CTSSQEASPPRGFTQYF. CDR3 nucleotide sequence: TGCACCAGCAGCCAAGAGGCTAGCCCACCGAGGGGTTTTACGCAGTATTTT.

V gene TRBV6-5 combines with J gene TRBJ1-1, with D unresolved. Looked up from germline, CDR1 is MNHEY and CDR2 is SVGAGI. The CDR3 runs to 15 residues. The V and J ends lost 6 bases and 7 bases respectively, with 21 bases between them. For the CDR3, the DNA is TGTGCCAGCAGACCCCCTGCCTGGGAACGGTATGAAGCTTTCTTT. It codes for CASRPPAWERYEAFF.

This chain uses TRBV7-2 with TRBJ2-2; 11 bases fit TRBD1. The germline CDR1 and CDR2 sequences are SGHTA and FQGNSA. V lost 5 bases, J lost 5 bases, and 4 bases stayed unmatched. This CDR3 spans 15 amino acids. The CDR3 region is CASSQDRGPTGELFF. CDR3 coding DNA: TGTGCCAGCAGCCAGGACAGGGGGCCGACCGGGGAGCTGTTTTTT.

This chain links TRBV11-2 with TRBJ1-6; perhaps TRBD1 as D (6 bases). The germline V and J ends were trimmed by 2 bases and 8 bases, with 13 bases remaining between them. The CDR3 contains 15 residues. CDR1 SGHAT and CDR2 FQNNGV come from the germline V gene. The chain's CDR3 is CASSLRGGKDSPLHF. The CDR3, as DNA: TGTGCCAGCAGCTTAAGAGGGGGGAAAGATTCACCCCTCCACTTT.

The chain combines TRBV30 with TRBJ1-1; 7 bases align to TRBD1. Unmatched junction bases numbered 4, after V lost 5 bases and J lost 1 base. The CDR3 contains 13 residues. In germline, CDR1 is GTSNPN, CDR2 SVGIG (reference sequence). This CDR3 is CAWGRDRNTEAFF. Here the CDR3 DNA reads TGTGCCTGGGGACGGGACAGGAACACTGAAGCTTTCTTT.

The V and J genes are TRBV10-1 and TRBJ2-4, with D possibly TRBD1 on 6 matching bases. Trimming pared 2 bases from V and 1 base from J, leaving 6 bases between. The germline gives CDR1 WNHNN, CDR2 SYGVQD (reference sequence). There are 14 residues in the CDR3. CDR3 in DNA: TGCGCCAGCAGTGAGACAGGGGCCAAAAACATTCAGTACTTC. It yields the protein CASSETGAKNIQYF.

This sequence joins TRBV9 and TRBJ2-1; D is ambiguous. V dropped 0 bases and J dropped 0 bases, with 13 bases sitting between them. The CDR3 sequence is 17 residues long. The germline gives CDR1 SGDLS, CDR2 YYNGEE. The CDR3 DNA is TGTGCCAGCAGCGTAGTGGCCCTTAGCAGCTCCTACAATGAGCAGTTCTTC. It specifies CASSVVALSSSYNEQFF.

The rearrangement links TRBV27 to TRBJ2-1; D ambiguous. The V end was cut by 7 bases, the J end by 5 bases, with 9 bases between. This CDR3 contains 12 residues. Germline values: CDR1 MNHEY, CDR2 SMNVEV (reference sequence). In DNA form, the CDR3 reads TGTGCCAGCAAGATGGCGGACAATGAGCAGTTCTTC. This translates into CASKMADNEQFF.

The CDR3 DNA reads as TGTGCCATCAGTGCTCCGGACAGGGGGCAAGGAGATACGCAGTATTTT. Its protein is CAISAPDRGQGDTQYF. The gene calls are TRBV10-3 and TRBJ2-3; 11 positions agree with TRBD1. V trimming: 4 bases; J trimming: 5 bases; junction bases outside the gene matches: 8. Looked up from germline, CDR1 is ENHRY and CDR2 is SYGVKD. The CDR3 is made up of 16 amino acids.

Notes on this clone: This same CDR3 is encoded by further DNA sequences in the sample. The V and J genes are TRBV18 and TRBJ2-2; 8 bases map to TRBD1. Germline loops: CDR1 KGHSH, CDR2 LQKENI. After removal of 6 bases from V and 5 bases from J, the junction contained 5 bases not matched to a gene. The CDR3 extends over 14 amino acids. In nucleotides, the CDR3 is TGTGCCAGCTCCCCCCAGGGGGCAACCGGGGAGCTGTTTTTT. Protein product: CASSPQGATGELFF.

The chain recombines TRBV5-1 with TRBJ2-7; TRBD1 matches 8 bases. The germline V gene encodes CDR1 SGHRS and CDR2 YFSETQ. With V trimmed by 4 bases and J by 4 bases, 7 bases remained unmatched. The CDR3 length is 14 residues. The CDR3 spells CASSVGQGLYEQYF. DNA of the CDR3: TGCGCCAGCAGCGTAGGACAGGGCCTATACGAGCAGTACTTC.

The V call is TRBV5-1, the J call TRBJ2-7; 12 bases fit TRBD2. The J segment lost 5 bases and the V segment lost 5 bases, leaving 8 bases of the junction unmatched. The CDR3 consists of 15 residues. The germline CDR1 and CDR2 sequences are SGHRS and YFSETQ. CDR3 amino acids: CASRLRTSGTDEQYF. The CDR3 DNA is TGCGCCAGCAGATTGAGGACTAGCGGGACAGACGAGCAGTACTTC.

The J gene is TRBJ2-3, the V gene TRBV5-1; D not certain. Trimming stripped 1 base from V and 7 bases from J, with 7 bases between. The V gene's germline CDR1 is SGHRS and CDR2 YFSETQ. The CDR3 consists of 12 residues. In nucleotides, the CDR3 is TGCGCCAGCAGCTTGAATACTTATACGCAGTATTTT. It translates to CASSLNTYTQYF.

This sequence joins TRBV10-3 and TRBJ1-1; D gene ambiguous. This CDR3 comprises 14 residues. Looked up from germline, CDR1 is ENHRY and CDR2 is SYGVKD. The V end lost 6 bases, the J end lost 3 bases, and 14 bases lay between the germline ends. The CDR3 nucleotides read TGTGCCATCAGCCTCGCGGGTGGGGACACTGAAGCTTTCTTT. This gives the protein CAISLAGGDTEAFF.